These T cell receptor beta chains were read from a single sample in a study of control samples from healthy donors and cancer patients. The method was immunoSEQ multiplex PCR; TCRdb's version includes in-frame clones alone and lacks a portion of them. In the table there are some 96,000 clones, more than 85% of which are singletons. The sequencing sample was made of blood. Source of these receptors: a woman between 45 and 60 years old in good health. Each CDR3 is given with its conserved first and last residue. Each record gives: D gene, clone size, J gene, V gene, CDR3 protein, CDR3 DNA. D genes are given only for firm matches. Rows give clone size only sometimes, using once, few, many, or a class for an expanded clone.

- - TRBJ1-2 TRBV30 CAWSDPTNDKLYGYTF TGTGCCTGGAGTGACCCAACAAACGACAAGCTCTATGGCTACACCTTC
- - TRBJ2-3 TRBV3-1/TRBV3-2 CASSQDEGEADTQYF TGTGCCAGCAGCCAAGATGAAGGGGAGGCAGATACGCAGTATTTT
- - TRBJ2-2 TRBV27 CASSPGHLSAGELFF TGTGCCAGCAGCCCGGGACACCTATCAGCCGGGGAGCTGTTTTTT
- - TRBJ1-2 TRBV20-1 CSARGDYGYTF TGCAGTGCTAGGGGCGACTATGGCTACACCTTC
- - TRBJ1-3 TRBV7-9 CASSLAGGNTIYF TGTGCCAGCAGCTTAGCGGGTGGAAACACCATATATTTT
TRBD2 - TRBJ2-1 TRBV27 CASTSGGAYNEQFF TGTGCCAGCACGTCGGGGGGGGCCTACAATGAGCAGTTCTTC
- - TRBJ1-5 TRBV18 CASSRTDKNQPQHF TGTGCCAGCTCACGGACAGATAAAAATCAGCCCCAGCATTTT
- - TRBJ1-4 TRBV9 CASSVGGGNEKLFF TGTGCCAGCAGCGTGGGGGGCGGTAATGAAAAACTGTTTTTT
- - TRBJ1-3 TRBV7-2 CASSHRHTGGNTIYF TGTGCCAGCAGCCACCGACACACTGGGGGAAACACCATATATTTT
- - TRBJ1-5 TRBV5-1 CASSLAGLDNQPQHF TGCGCCAGCAGCTTAGCGGGACTTGACAATCAGCCCCAGCATTTT
- few TRBJ2-2 TRBV3-1/TRBV3-2 CASSPQETGELFF TGTGCCAGCAGCCCCCAGGAAACCGGGGAGCTGTTTTTT
TRBD1 - TRBJ1-5 TRBV5-1 CASRRDRGWPQHF TGCGCCAGCAGACGGGACAGAGGGTGGCCCCAGCATTTT
- - TRBJ2-2 TRBV6-6 CASASRLTQTGELFF TGTGCCAGCGCGTCGCGACTAACTCAAACCGGGGAGCTGTTTTTT
TRBD2 once TRBJ2-1 TRBV5-8 CASSPILAGGYNEQFF TGTGCCAGCAGCCCGATTCTAGCGGGGGGATACAATGAGCAGTTCTTC
TRBD1 once TRBJ2-2 TRBV6-6 CASRTGGGELFF TGTGCCAGCAGGACAGGGGGCGGGGAGCTGTTTTTT
TRBD2 - TRBJ2-3 TRBV7-2 CASSFGLAGARTDTQYF TGTGCCAGCAGCTTCGGACTAGCGGGAGCGAGGACAGATACGCAGTATTTT
- - TRBJ2-2 TRBV5-1 CASSVLGARGSGELFF TGCGCCAGCAGCGTCCTAGGGGCCCGCGGTAGCGGGGAGCTGTTTTTT
- - TRBJ1-5 TRBV27 CASSRYRTESNQPQHF TGTGCCAGCAGTAGGTACAGAACCGAAAGCAATCAGCCCCAGCATTTT
- - TRBJ2-1 TRBV13 CASSRALYNEQFF TGTGCCAGCAGCAGGGCCCTCTACAATGAGCAGTTCTTC
- once TRBJ1-1 TRBV19 CASTYRGNTEAFF TGTGCCAGTACCTACCGGGGGAACACTGAAGCTTTCTTT
- - TRBJ2-1 TRBV6-5 CASSYTASSYNEQFF TGTGCCAGCAGTTACACCGCAAGCTCCTACAATGAGCAGTTCTTC
- - TRBJ1-6 TRBV19 CASSNVGGTNSPLHF TGTGCCAGTAGTAATGTGGGAGGAACTAATTCACCCCTCCACTTT
- once TRBJ1-2 TRBV20-1 CSAAGAYGYTF TGCAGTGCTGCCGGGGCGTATGGCTACACCTTC
- - TRBJ2-5 TRBV7-8 CASSLWGVPSEETQYF TGTGCCAGCAGCTTATGGGGGGTCCCCTCCGAAGAGACCCAGTACTTC
- - TRBJ1-1 TRBV19 CAINTEAFF TGTGCCATAAACACTGAAGCTTTCTTT
TRBD2 - TRBJ2-1 TRBV19 CATGLAGNSYNEQFF TGTGCCACCGGACTAGCGGGGAACTCCTACAATGAGCAGTTCTTC
TRBD1 - TRBJ2-3 TRBV19 CASSRGQPTSTDTQYF TGTGCCAGTAGTCGGGGACAGCCTACTAGCACAGATACGCAGTATTTT
- - TRBJ2-7 TRBV4-1 CASSQVGPPYEQYF TGCGCCAGCAGCCAAGTTGGGCCTCCCTACGAGCAGTACTTC
TRBD2 - TRBJ2-1 TRBV5-1 CASSLVLAGGTVKFF TGCGCCAGCAGCTTGGTACTAGCGGGAGGAACCGTGAAGTTCTTC
- - TRBJ1-1 TRBV29-1 CSVEVQGGMNTEAFF TGCAGCGTTGAAGTACAGGGCGGGATGAACACTGAAGCTTTCTTT
- - TRBJ2-7 TRBV19 CASSIDRASYEQYF TGTGCCAGTAGTATAGATAGGGCTTCCTACGAGCAGTACTTC
- - TRBJ1-5 TRBV30 CAWSVRHNPRQPQHF TGTGCCTGGAGTGTCCGCCACAACCCACGTCAGCCCCAGCATTTT
- - TRBJ1-4 TRBV3-1/TRBV3-2 CASSQVTLADLNGKLFF TGTGCCAGCAGCCAAGTTACGTTGGCCGACTTAAACGGAAAACTGTTTTTT
TRBD2 - TRBJ2-3 TRBV7-3 CASSLTAGGGGTTDTQYF TGTGCCAGCAGCTTAACAGCGGGTGGCGGGGGGACCACAGATACGCAGTATTTT
- - TRBJ1-2 TRBV19 CASRAGYTF TGTGCCAGTAGGGCTGGCTACACCTTC
- - TRBJ2-2 TRBV18 CASSPGTLTGELFF TGTGCCAGTTCACCTGGCACCCTCACCGGGGAGCTGTTTTTT
TRBD1 - TRBJ1-2 TRBV19 CASTGPGQGGDYGYTF TGTGCCAGTACCGGACCGGGACAGGGAGGGGACTATGGCTACACCTTC
TRBD2 once TRBJ2-7 TRBV3-1/TRBV3-2 CASSARSGGLAGGDHEQYF TGTGCCAGCAGCGCTAGATCTGGAGGACTAGCGGGGGGTGACCACGAGCAGTACTTC
- - TRBJ1-5 TRBV5-6 CASSLAGLHSNQPQHF TGTGCCAGCAGCTTGGCGGGACTTCATAGCAATCAGCCCCAGCATTTT
- - TRBJ2-7 TRBV14 CASSVRQAYEQYF TGTGCCAGCAGCGTCCGACAGGCCTACGAGCAGTACTTC
- - TRBJ1-3 TRBV5-6 CASSLGGTSGNTIYF TGTGCCAGCAGCTTGGGGGGGACCTCTGGAAACACCATATATTTT
- - TRBJ1-2 TRBV3-1/TRBV3-2 CASSLGPEGYTF TGTGCCAGCAGCCTGGGACCAGAGGGCTACACCTTC
- - TRBJ2-1 TRBV27 CASSTFLSYNEQFF TGTGCCAGCAGTACATTTCTCTCCTACAATGAGCAGTTCTTC
- - TRBJ2-1 TRBV19 CASSIGVEQFF TGTGCCAGTAGTATAGGCGTAGAGCAGTTCTTC
TRBD1 - TRBJ2-7 TRBV11-2 CASSSRQGRLGEQYF TGTGCCAGCAGCTCCAGACAGGGACGATTGGGAGAGCAGTACTTC
TRBD1 once TRBJ2-1 TRBV6-4 CASSDRQGQTNEQFF TGTGCCAGCAGTGACCGACAGGGACAGACGAATGAGCAGTTCTTC
TRBD1 few TRBJ1-2 TRBV3-1/TRBV3-2 CASSQDRGLYGYTF TGTGCCAGCAGCCAAGATAGGGGGCTCTATGGCTACACCTTC
- - TRBJ1-1 TRBV9 CASSVGRFMNTEAFF TGTGCCAGCAGCGTAGGCAGGTTCATGAACACTGAAGCTTTCTTT
- - TRBJ2-1 TRBV7-9 CASSPDNYYNEQFF TGTGCCAGCAGCCCGGACAACTACTACAATGAGCAGTTCTTC
- - TRBJ2-5 TRBV5-1 CASTLGAGSQETQYF TGCGCCAGCACCCTTGGCGCAGGGTCCCAAGAGACCCAGTACTTC
- - TRBJ1-2 TRBV29-1 CSVLTQGFGGYTF TGCAGCGTCCTCACCCAGGGGTTTGGGGGCTACACCTTC
- - TRBJ1-1 TRBV3-1/TRBV3-2 CASSQLQGGAFF TGTGCCAGCAGCCAGTTACAGGGTGGAGCTTTCTTT
TRBD1 - TRBJ1-2 TRBV6-4 CASSEGTGMNYGYTF TGTGCCAGCAGTGAAGGGACAGGGATGAACTATGGCTACACCTTC
- - TRBJ1-2 TRBV5-1 CASSLQDSGYTF TGCGCCAGCAGCTTGCAAGATTCCGGCTACACCTTC
- - TRBJ2-1 TRBV6-1 CASSEVGLLNEQFF TGTGCCAGCAGTGAAGTCGGGCTTCTCAATGAGCAGTTCTTC
TRBD2 - TRBJ2-1 TRBV12-5 CASGFLGSSGSDEQFF TGTGCTAGTGGTTTTCTCGGCTCTAGCGGGAGTGATGAGCAGTTCTTC
TRBD1 - TRBJ2-3 TRBV3-1/TRBV3-2 CASSQETGAADTQYF TGTGCCAGCAGCCAAGAGACAGGGGCGGCAGATACGCAGTATTTT
- - TRBJ2-2 TRBV9 CASSRRGPGELFF TGTGCCAGCAGCCGACGGGGGCCCGGGGAGCTGTTTTTT